The source of this T cell receptor (beta chain) is a study of Tregs in tolerant kidney transplant recipients. TCRdb keeps only in-frame clones here, not all; method: immunoSEQ multiplex PCR. The table includes 20,000 to 25,000 clones, 81% detected once. The germline gives CDR1 SGHTA, CDR2 FQGTGA. The CDR3 has 17 residues. Trimming left V 1 base short and J 6 bases short, with 19 bases between. Related graft donors supplied nonmyeloablative bone marrow transplants, and mixed chimerism was transient. Source: CD8+ T cells from blood (PBMCs), taken 6 months after the transplant. The chain employs TRBV7-3 and TRBJ1-5; the D is unclear. This TCR was sampled from a human patient who received a combined kidney and bone marrow transplant. The graft donor may account for some of the T cells. Here the CDR3 reads CASSLIAGGASSQPQHF. The CDR3 coding sequence is TGTGCCAGCAGCTTAATAGCGGGAGGAGCCTCCAGTCAGCCCCAGCATTTT.